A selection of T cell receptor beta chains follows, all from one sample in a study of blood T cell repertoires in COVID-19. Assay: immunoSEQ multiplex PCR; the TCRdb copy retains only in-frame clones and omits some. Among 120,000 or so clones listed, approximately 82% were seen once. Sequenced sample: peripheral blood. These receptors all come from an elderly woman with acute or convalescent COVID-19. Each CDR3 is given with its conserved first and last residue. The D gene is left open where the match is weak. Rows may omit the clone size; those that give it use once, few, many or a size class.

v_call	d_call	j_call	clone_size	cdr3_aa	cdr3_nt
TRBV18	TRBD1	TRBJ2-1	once	CASSPGIQGASYNEQFF	TGTGCCAGCTCACCGGGGATACAGGGGGCCTCCTACAATGAGCAGTTCTTC
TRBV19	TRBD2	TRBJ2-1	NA	CASSIVAGAYNEQFF	TGTGCCAGTAGTATAGTAGCGGGAGCCTACAATGAGCAGTTCTTC
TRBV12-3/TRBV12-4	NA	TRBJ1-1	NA	CASSLTEAFF	TGTGCCAGCAGCCTTACTGAAGCTTTCTTT
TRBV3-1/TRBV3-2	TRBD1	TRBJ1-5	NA	CASSQNSLTGGNQPQHF	TGTGCCAGCAGCCAAAACTCACTTACAGGGGGAAATCAGCCCCAGCATTTT
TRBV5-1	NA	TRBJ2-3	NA	CASSLAPQGRESGTDTQYF	TGCGCCAGCAGCTTGGCCCCGCAGGGAAGGGAAAGTGGAACAGATACGCAGTATTTT
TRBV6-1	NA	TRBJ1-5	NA	CASSEAPNRREYSNQPQHF	TGTGCCAGCAGTGAAGCGCCCAACCGACGGGAGTATAGCAATCAGCCCCAGCATTTT
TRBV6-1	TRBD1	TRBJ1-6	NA	CASSEGGTGVLDPYNSPLHF	TGTGCCAGCAGTGAAGGCGGGACAGGAGTTCTGGACCCCTATAATTCACCCCTCCACTTT
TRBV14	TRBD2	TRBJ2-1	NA	CASSQDIIRGLAGGHNEQFF	TGTGCCAGCAGCCAAGATATTATAAGAGGGCTAGCGGGAGGACACAATGAGCAGTTCTTC
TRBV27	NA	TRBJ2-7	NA	CASSLVQGGEQYF	TGTGCCAGCAGTTTGGTCCAGGGTGGCGAGCAGTACTTC
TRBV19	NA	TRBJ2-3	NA	CASSPPGTDTQYF	TGTGCCAGTAGTCCTCCGGGAACAGATACGCAGTATTTT
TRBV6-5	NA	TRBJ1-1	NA	CASSSGLNTEAFF	TGTGCCAGCAGTTCGGGTTTGAACACTGAAGCTTTCTTT
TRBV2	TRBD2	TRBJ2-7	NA	CASSVAGGLQQYF	TGTGCCAGCAGTGTAGCGGGGGGGCTGCAGCAGTACTTC
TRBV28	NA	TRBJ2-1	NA	CASSPSGQRSYNEQFF	TGTGCCAGCAGTCCTTCCGGACAACGCTCCTACAATGAGCAGTTCTTC